Below are 23 T cell receptor beta chains sequenced from a single sample in a study of T cells in Graves' hyperthyroidism and ophthalmopathy. What was amplified from RNA transcripts were TCR beta CDR3 regions. The primer set for the first-round RT-PCR of the TCR CDR3 was HTBI. MiXCR, applied by TCRdb to the multiplex PCR reads, yields one record per CDR3 protein. This table holds 450,000 to 550,000 distinct CDR3 sequences, approximately 24% found once. The sequenced material came from blood. Every receptor here comes from a woman in her thirties with Graves' ophthalmopathy.

This clonotype was recorded many times. The chain has TRBV29-1 and TRBJ1-2; D not certain. The CDR3 has 13 residues. Germline CDR1 is SQVTM and CDR2 is ANQGSEA. V shed 4 bases and J shed 7 bases, with 16 bases lying between them. The CDR3 spells CSVVWQPFGGYTF. DNA for the CDR3: TGCAGCGTTGTGTGGCAGCCTTTCGGTGGCTACACCTTC. Full variable domain (remainder filled in from reference TRBV29-1 and TRBJ1-2): SAVISQKPSRDICQRGTSLTIQCQVDSQVTMMFWYRQQPGQSLTLIATANQGSEATYESGFVIDKFPISRPNLTFSTLTVSNMSPEDSSIYLCSVVWQPFGGYTFGSGTRLTVV.

This clonotype was counted ten times or more. The chain uses TRBV7-9 and TRBJ2-5; 7 bases are a match to TRBD2. Germline trimming cut 5 bases from V and 3 bases from J; bases unmatched to any gene: 12. This CDR3 has 16 amino acids. Germline V gene data show CDR1 as SEHNR and CDR2 as FQNEAQ (reference sequence). Written as DNA, the CDR3 is TGTGCCAGCAGCCCAGAGGGGCTAGCGGCCAAAGAGACCCAGTACTTC. It is translated as CASSPEGLAAKETQYF.

In its sample, this clonotype was seen many times. The rearrangement uses TRBV6-1 and TRBJ1-2; possibly TRBD1 for D (6 bases). From germline, CDR1 is MNHNS and CDR2 SASEGT. This CDR3 has 18 residues. With 2 bases removed from V and 6 bases from J, the gap between germline ends came to 25 bases. The CDR3, as DNA: TGTGCCAGCAGTGAAAGCTTGGGGGGCGGCACCCTTGACCATGGCTACACCTTC. Protein: CASSESLGGGTLDHGYTF.

This clonotype occurred many times. V is TRBV6-2 or TRBV6-3 and J is TRBJ1-1; no definite D call. The CDR3 covers 14 residues. Germline loops: CDR1 MNHEY, CDR2 SVGEGT. V was trimmed by 2 bases and J by 3 bases, leaving 10 bases between them. CDR3 loop: CASSYVEWDTEAFF. The CDR3 nucleotides read TGTGCCAGCAGTTACGTCGAGTGGGACACTGAAGCTTTCTTT.

There are a few counts of this clonotype. V gene TRBV24-1 combines with J gene TRBJ2-2; D is ambiguous. The germline V and J ends were trimmed by 3 bases and 0 bases, with 13 bases remaining between them. This CDR3 is 17 amino acids long. Germline V lookup: CDR1 KGHDR, CDR2 SFDVKD. This chain's CDR3 is CATSDPRTEANTGELFF. The CDR3 bases are TGTGCCACCAGTGATCCACGGACGGAAGCGAACACCGGGGAGCTGTTTTTT.

This clonotype was seen repeatedly, ten times or more. The chain links TRBV6-2 or TRBV6-3 to TRBJ1-2; TRBD1 agrees at 7 bases. Per germline, CDR1 MNHEY and CDR2 SVGEGT. The CDR3 loop spans 14 amino acids. The V gene end was trimmed by 0 bases and the J gene end by 5 bases; junction bases not matched to a gene: 3. The CDR3 DNA reads as TGTGCCAGCAGTTACTCGGGACAGCCTTATGGCTACACCTTC. The encoded protein is CASSYSGQPYGYTF.

This clonotype was observed many times. The rearrangement joins TRBV20-1 to TRBJ2-7; 8 bases are shared with TRBD1. The CDR3 is 13 residues long. CDR1 DFQATT and CDR2 SNEGSKA come from the germline V gene (reference sequence). Trimming took 5 bases from V and 7 from J; bases not matched to a gene: 10. The CDR3 region has the DNA TGCAGTGCTCCACCCAGACAGGGGAGGGAGCAGTACTTC. Translating it yields CSAPPRQGREQYF.

The CDR3 spells CASSILGQSYNEQFF. As DNA, the CDR3 is TGTGCCAGCAGCATACTCGGACAGTCCTACAATGAGCAGTTCTTC. The chain recombines TRBV12-3 or TRBV12-4 with TRBJ2-1, with a weak D call TRBD1 (6 bases). This CDR3 has 15 residues. V was clipped by 6 bases and J by 1 base, with 13 bases between them.

In this sample, this clonotype turned up many times. The rearrangement uses TRBV5-6 and TRBJ1-1; 7 bases map to TRBD1. CDR3 length: 13 residues. V gave up 5 bases and J gave up 10 bases; unmatched junction bases: 11. The germline CDR1 and CDR2 sequences are SGHDT and YYEEEE. In nucleotides, the CDR3 is TGTGCCAGCAGGGATGACAGGGATGCAGCAGCTTTCTTT. Its protein is CASRDDRDAAAFF.

The V gene is TRBV7-8, the J gene TRBJ1-2, with TRBD1 matching 9 bases. Germline V CDR1 and CDR2: SGHVS, FQNEAQ. V shed 7 bases, J shed 7 bases, and the junction held 4 bases outside the gene matches. This CDR3 has 12 amino acids. Written as DNA, the CDR3 is TGTGCCAGCAAGGGGACAGGGTCTGGCTACACCTTC. Residues: CASKGTGSGYTF.

The sample holds many counts of this clonotype. This rearrangement joins TRBV20-1 to TRBJ1-3; TRBD1 is a possible D gene (6 bases). Trimming took off 3 bases at V and 2 bases at J, with 11 bases between the two ends. Germline V gene sequence: CDR1 DFQATT, CDR2 SNEGSKA (reference sequence). The CDR3 is made up of 14 amino acids. CDR3 nucleotide sequence: TGCAGTGCTAGTGGGGGGGGCCCTGGAAACACCATATATTTT. Protein product: CSASGGGPGNTIYF.

The chain uses TRBV20-1 and TRBJ1-5; TRBD1 aligns across 8 bases. CDR3 length: 15 residues. From germline, CDR1 is DFQATT and CDR2 SNEGSKA (reference sequence). After removal of 6 bases from V and 5 bases from J, the junction contained 12 bases not matched to a gene. The CDR3 DNA reads TGCAGTGCCATCGACAGGGGTGGTATCGATCAGCCCCAGCATTTT. Translating gives CSAIDRGGIDQPQHF.

This CDR3 is CSARDLQGHYGEQYF. CDR3 sequence (DNA): TGCAGTGCTAGAGATCTGCAGGGTCACTACGGCGAGCAGTACTTC. The chain joins TRBV20-1 to TRBJ2-7; tentatively, D is TRBD1 (5 bases). Germline lookup yields CDR1 DFQATT and CDR2 SNEGSKA (reference sequence). There are 15 residues in the CDR3. Between the trimmed V and J ends, which lost 0 bases and 6 bases, there was a span of 18 bases.

The rearrangement uses TRBV5-8 and TRBJ2-7, with 10 bases identical to TRBD2. From germline, CDR1 is SGHTS and CDR2 YDEGEE. CDR3 length: 13 amino acids. V lost 4 bases to trimming and J lost 5 bases; unmatched junction nucleotides: 3. The CDR3 nucleotides read TGTGCCAGCAGCCACGGACTAGCGGACGAGCAGTACTTC. Translation gives CASSHGLADEQYF. The complete variable domain, with remaining parts taken from reference TRBV5-8 and TRBJ2-7, reads EAGVTQSPTHLIKTRGQQATLRCSPISGHTSVYWYQQALGLGLQFLLWYDEGEERNRGNFPPRFSGRQFPNYSSELNVNALELEDSALYLCASSHGLADEQYFGPGTRLTVT.

This chain uses TRBV20-1 with TRBJ2-7; the D is unclear. Deletions cut 0 bases from V and 2 bases from J, with 8 bases between. The CDR3 runs 13 residues. Germline V gene sequence: CDR1 DFQATT, CDR2 SNEGSKA (reference sequence). CDR3 residues: CSARDTATYEQYF. CDR3 coding DNA: TGCAGTGCTAGAGATACAGCAACCTACGAGCAGTACTTC.

The gene calls are TRBV6-2 or TRBV6-3 and TRBJ1-6; D is unclear. The ends were cut back, 0 bases at V and 9 bases at J, with 9 bases in the middle. Germline V gene sequence: CDR1 MNHEY, CDR2 SVGEGT. The CDR3 is 14 amino acids. The CDR3 is CASSYSYDGSPLHF. CDR3 sequence (DNA): TGTGCCAGCAGTTACTCCTACGATGGTTCACCCCTCCACTTT.

The chain uses TRBV12-3 or TRBV12-4 and TRBJ2-7, with 11 bases matching TRBD1. The CDR3 is made up of 15 amino acids. J lost 3 bases, V lost 4 bases, and 5 bases had no gene match. The CDR3 loop is CASSWGQGDRYEQYF. The CDR3, as DNA: TGTGCCAGCAGTTGGGGACAGGGGGACCGCTACGAGCAGTACTTC.

Only a few counts were recorded for this clonotype. The chain is built from TRBV18 and TRBJ2-5; no clear D gene. The CDR3 is 12 residues long. Deletions cut 2 bases from V and 5 bases from J, with 6 bases between. The germline V gene encodes CDR1 KGHSH and CDR2 LQKENI. The CDR3: CASSPNSETQYF. The CDR3 DNA is TGTGCCAGCTCACCAAATTCCGAGACCCAGTACTTC.

The chain carries TRBV15 and TRBJ1-2, with D perhaps TRBD1 (5 bases). The CDR3 totals 14 residues. Germline values: CDR1 LNHNV, CDR2 YYDKDF (reference sequence). Trimming took off 6 bases at V and 5 bases at J, with 16 bases between the two ends. The CDR3 loop is CATSTDSRRYGYTF. The CDR3 DNA is TGTGCCACCAGTACCGACAGCCGGCGGTATGGCTACACCTTC.

This clonotype was counted between two and nine times. The chain carries TRBV28 and TRBJ2-7; D uncertain. CDR1 is MDHEN, CDR2 SYDVKM, per germline. The CDR3 runs to 11 residues. CDR3 DNA: TGTGCAACCGCAGGTGTCCCCGATCAGTACTTC. Translating gives CATAGVPDQYF.

The genes are TRBV6-1 and TRBJ2-7; maybe TRBD2 (5 bases). Trimming took off 6 bases at V and 4 bases at J, with 16 bases between the two ends. CDR3 length: 14 amino acids. CDR1 MNHNS and CDR2 SASEGT come from the germline V gene. CDR3 in DNA: TGTGCCAGCAGCCACCGCGTAGGGAGATACGAGCAGTACTTC. Protein: CASSHRVGRYEQYF.

The genes are TRBV11-2 and TRBJ1-6, with 9 nucleotides matching TRBD1. There are 18 residues in the CDR3. Germline CDR1 reads SGHAT; CDR2 reads FQNNGV. V was clipped by 5 bases and J by 9 bases; unmatched bases: 17. The CDR3 here is CASSRRRARGQGTSPLHF. CDR3 coding DNA: TGTGCCAGCAGCAGGAGGCGCGCACGGGGACAGGGTACTTCACCCCTCCACTTT.

Ten or more counts support this clonotype. The genes are TRBV6-2 or TRBV6-3 and TRBJ1-1; 10 bases line up with TRBD1. J lost 1 base, V lost 2 bases, and 10 bases had no gene match. This CDR3 region has 18 residues. From germline, CDR1 is MNHEY and CDR2 SVGEGT. This CDR3 is CASSYRMTGGGRNTEAFF. Written as DNA, the CDR3 is TGTGCCAGCAGTTACCGAATGACAGGGGGCGGTAGGAACACTGAAGCTTTCTTT.